This note documents a single T cell receptor beta chain sequence. The data belong to a study of beta chain features in type 1 diabetes. As every portion of the isolated RNA was reverse transcribed, the sequencing read expressed TCRB transcripts. Data came from immunoSEQ multiplex PCR; TCRdb stores just in-frame clones and leaves some out. The sample yields fewer than 150,000 clones, less than 9% seen once. The CDR3 is made up of 13 amino acids. Germline values: CDR1 SGDLS, CDR2 YYNGEE. V was clipped by 2 bases and J by 5 bases, with 8 bases between them. Sequenced input: central memory CD4+ T cells from blood. The TCR sequence derives from a woman in her twenties or thirties in good health. The chain couples TRBV9 to TRBJ2-1; D call uncertain. CDR3 nucleotides: TGTGCCAGCAGCGTTACGTCTAACAATGAGCAGTTCTTC. Translated: CASSVTSNNEQFF.